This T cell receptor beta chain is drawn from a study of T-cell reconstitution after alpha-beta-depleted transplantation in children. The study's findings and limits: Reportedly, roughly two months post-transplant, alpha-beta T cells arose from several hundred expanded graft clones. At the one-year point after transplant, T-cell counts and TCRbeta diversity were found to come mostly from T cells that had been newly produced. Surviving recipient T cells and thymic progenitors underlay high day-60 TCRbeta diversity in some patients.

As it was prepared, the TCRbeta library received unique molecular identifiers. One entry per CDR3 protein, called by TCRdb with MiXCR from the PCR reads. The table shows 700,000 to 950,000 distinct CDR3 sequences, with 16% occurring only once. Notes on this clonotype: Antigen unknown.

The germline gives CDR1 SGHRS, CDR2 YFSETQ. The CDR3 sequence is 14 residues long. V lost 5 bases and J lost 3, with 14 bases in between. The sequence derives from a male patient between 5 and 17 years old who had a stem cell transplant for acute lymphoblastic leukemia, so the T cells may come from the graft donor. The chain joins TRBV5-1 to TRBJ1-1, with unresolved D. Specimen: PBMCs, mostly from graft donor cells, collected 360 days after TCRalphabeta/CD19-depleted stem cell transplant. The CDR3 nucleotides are TGCGCCAGCAGTATATCAGGTCCCGACACTGAAGCTTTCTTT. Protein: CASSISGPDTEAFF.